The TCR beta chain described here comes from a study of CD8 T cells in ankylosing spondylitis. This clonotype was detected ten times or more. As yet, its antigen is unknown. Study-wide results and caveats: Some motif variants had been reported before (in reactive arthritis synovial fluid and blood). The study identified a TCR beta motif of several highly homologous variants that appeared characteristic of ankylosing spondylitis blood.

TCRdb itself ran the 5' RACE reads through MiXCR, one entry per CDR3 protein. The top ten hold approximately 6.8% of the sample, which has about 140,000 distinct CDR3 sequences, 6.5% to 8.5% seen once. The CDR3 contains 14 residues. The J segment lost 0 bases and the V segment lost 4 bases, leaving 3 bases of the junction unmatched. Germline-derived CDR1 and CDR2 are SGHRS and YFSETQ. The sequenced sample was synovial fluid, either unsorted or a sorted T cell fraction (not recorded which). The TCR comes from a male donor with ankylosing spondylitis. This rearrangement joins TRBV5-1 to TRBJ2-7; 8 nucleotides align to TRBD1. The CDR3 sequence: CASSTGTGSYEQYF. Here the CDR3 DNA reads TGCGCCAGCAGCACCGGGACAGGCTCCTACGAGCAGTACTTC.